These 19 T cell receptor beta chains share one sample of origin, sequenced in a study of identical twins. Using its own MiXCR run on the 5' RACE reads, TCRdb lists one record per CDR3 protein. Among hundreds of thousands of distinct CDR3 sequences listed, approximately 13% were seen once. This same sample was also taken into another study, of yellow fever vaccine responses in identical twins.

The material sequenced was CD8+ T cells sorted from blood. These receptors were obtained from a woman aged 18-29 years in good health.

This clonotype was picked up a small number of times. The junction differs from germline at one of its ends, possibly a read error. This chain links TRBV7-8 with TRBJ2-2, with 9 bases aligning to TRBD2. Germline loops: CDR1 SGHVS, CDR2 FQNEAQ. This CDR3 is built from 16 residues. CDR3 DNA: TGTGCCAGCAGCTTAGTGGCGGGGGGGCCGGACGGGGAGCTGTCTTTT. Encoded protein: CASSLVAGGPDGELSF.

This sequence joins TRBV5-6 and TRBJ2-3; TRBD1 matches 8 bases. J lost 1 base, V lost 4 bases, and 5 bases had no gene match. The germline gives CDR1 SGHDT, CDR2 YYEEEE. CDR3 length equals 15 residues. DNA of the CDR3: TGTGCCAGCAGCCCATCGGGACAGGGCACAGATACGCAGTATTTT. Its translation: CASSPSGQGTDTQYF.

The chain has TRBV28 and TRBJ2-3; D may be TRBD1 (5 bases). Germline V gene sequence: CDR1 MDHEN, CDR2 SYDVKM. Trimming left V 2 bases short and J 1 base short, with 13 bases between. The CDR3 totals 16 residues. CDR3 protein: CASSLVQIGGTDTQYF. CDR3 coding DNA: TGTGCCAGCAGTTTAGTTCAAATAGGGGGCACAGATACGCAGTATTTT.

This clonotype was seen only a few times. The rearrangement uses TRBV13 and TRBJ2-7; the match to TRBD1 covers 7 bases. Trimming took 2 bases from V and 6 from J; bases not matched to a gene: 4. Germline CDR1 is PRHDT and CDR2 is FYEKMQ (reference sequence). This CDR3 contains 13 residues. The CDR3 loop reads CASSLRGQSEQYF. The DNA of the CDR3 is TGTGCCAGCAGCTTAAGGGGGCAATCCGAGCAGTACTTC.

The rearrangement uses TRBV7-6 and TRBJ2-1, with 10 bases fitting TRBD2. The CDR3 runs to 16 residues. Germline values: CDR1 SGHVS, CDR2 FNYEAQ. V gave up 4 bases and J gave up 8 bases; unmatched junction bases: 11. This chain's CDR3 is CASSSTRAGGRDEQFF. For the CDR3, the DNA is TGTGCCAGCAGCTCTACTCGAGCGGGGGGGAGGGATGAGCAGTTCTTC.

This clonotype was seen at least ten times. The chain couples TRBV12-3 or TRBV12-4 to TRBJ2-3; D not certain. With 2 bases removed from V and 0 bases from J, the gap between germline ends came to 3 bases. This CDR3 has 13 amino acids. CDR3 in amino acids: CASSLRSTDTQYF. Written as DNA, the CDR3 is TGTGCCAGCAGTTTACGGAGCACAGATACGCAGTATTTT.

V usage is TRBV20-1 and J usage is TRBJ2-3; 10 nucleotides agree with TRBD2. This CDR3 is built from 13 residues. V was clipped by 0 bases and J by 12 bases; unmatched bases: 6. The germline CDR1 and CDR2 sequences are DFQATT and SNEGSKA (reference sequence). As DNA, the CDR3 is TGCAGTGCTAGAGAGGGGACTAGCGCTTTTCAGTATTTT. Protein sequence: CSAREGTSAFQYF.

CDR3 protein: CASSAQADEQYV. As DNA, the CDR3 is TGTGCCAGCAGCGCCCAGGCTGACGAGCAGTACGTC. The chain carries TRBV7-9 and TRBJ2-7, with unresolved D. With 5 bases removed from V and 5 bases from J, the gap between germline ends came to 10 bases. The germline CDR1 and CDR2 sequences are SEHNR and FQNEAQ (reference sequence). The CDR3 spans 12 residues.

This clonotype turned up a few times. The rearrangement uses TRBV28 and TRBJ2-5; either TRBD1 or TRBD2 may supply D (5 bases each). Trimming stripped 5 bases from V and 5 bases from J, with 15 bases between. Germline assignment: CDR1 MDHEN and CDR2 SYDVKM. The CDR3 is made up of 14 amino acids. This CDR3 reads CASSPIAKGETQYF. CDR3 nucleotide sequence: TGTGCCAGCAGTCCCATAGCGAAGGGGGAGACCCAGTACTTC.

This clonotype was picked up a small number of times. The J gene is TRBJ2-2, the V gene TRBV29-1; maybe TRBD2 (7 bases). Trimming pared 7 bases from V and 4 bases from J, leaving 19 bases between. Looked up from germline, CDR1 is SQVTM and CDR2 is ANQGSEA. This CDR3 region has 15 residues. The CDR3 loop reads CSAEGGEWATGELFF. The CDR3 coding sequence is TGCAGCGCAGAGGGGGGGGAATGGGCCACCGGGGAGCTGTTTTTT.

This clonotype occurred a few times. The chain links TRBV6-4 to TRBJ2-1; 8 nucleotides align to TRBD2. The germline V gene encodes CDR1 MRHNA and CDR2 SNTAGT. The CDR3 is made up of 15 amino acids. V was clipped by 6 bases and J by 3 bases; unmatched bases: 7. The CDR3 is CASSFTSGDYNEQFF. CDR3 coding DNA: TGTGCCAGCAGCTTCACTAGCGGAGACTACAATGAGCAGTTCTTC.

This chain connects TRBV2 to TRBJ2-1, with 14 bases identical to TRBD2. Trimming took 6 bases from V and 9 from J; bases not matched to a gene: 7. Germline V gives CDR1 SNHLY, CDR2 FYNNEI. CDR3 length equals 15 residues. This CDR3 is CASRAGTSGSTEQFF. For the CDR3, the DNA is TGTGCCAGCAGGGCCGGGACTAGCGGGAGTACTGAGCAGTTCTTC.

This chain uses TRBV27 with TRBJ1-2; D might be TRBD1 (5 bases). This CDR3 comprises 13 residues. V lost 3 bases and J 6 bases, leaving 11 bases between the germline ends. Per germline, CDR1 MNHEY and CDR2 SMNVEV (reference sequence). CDR3 nucleotides: TGTGCCAGCAGTTTCGGGGGATGGGATGGCTACACCTTC. It specifies CASSFGGWDGYTF.

This clonotype occurred a few times. V gene TRBV7-9 combines with J gene TRBJ2-5; no clear D. The germline V gene encodes CDR1 SEHNR and CDR2 FQNEAQ (reference sequence). This CDR3 contains 13 residues. The V end was cut by 3 bases, the J end by 5 bases, with 10 bases between. This chain's CDR3 is CASSLALVETQYF. The CDR3, as DNA: TGTGCCAGCAGCTTGGCCCTAGTGGAGACCCAGTACTTC.

This clonotype turned up a few times. The V call is TRBV7-6, the J call TRBJ2-3, with D hard to call. CDR3 length equals 14 residues. The V end was cut by 7 bases, the J end by 2 bases, with 13 bases between. Germline V gene data show CDR1 as SGHVS and CDR2 as FNYEAQ. The chain's CDR3 is CASTPQVSTDTQYF. CDR3 nucleotide sequence: TGTGCCAGCACCCCCCAGGTTTCCACAGATACGCAGTATTTT.

V and J are TRBV27 and TRBJ2-1; D uncertain. CDR3 size: 15 residues. V was cut by 2 bases and J by 7 bases, with 15 bases left in between. Germline CDR1 and CDR2: MNHEY and SMNVEV (reference sequence). CDR3 in DNA: TGTGCCAGCAGTTTAGAGTATCGAAACTGGAATGAGCAGTTCTTC. It codes for CASSLEYRNWNEQFF.

This rearrangement joins TRBV7-9 to TRBJ2-1; 8 bases are shared with TRBD2. V lost 5 bases to trimming and J lost 8 bases; unmatched junction nucleotides: 11. The CDR3 is made up of 15 amino acids. The germline gives CDR1 SEHNR, CDR2 FQNEAQ (reference sequence). The DNA for the CDR3 is TGTGCCAGCAGCCTTGTGGGGACTAGTAGTGATGAGCAGTTCTTC. Its translation is CASSLVGTSSDEQFF. Looking up the rest from reference TRBV7-9 and TRBJ2-1 gives the full variable domain: DTGVSQNPRHKITKRGQNVTFRCDPISEHNRLYWYRQTLGQGPEFLTYFQNEAQLEKSRLLSDRFSAERPKGSFSTLEIQRTEQGDSAMYLCASSLVGTSSDEQFFGPGTRLTVL.

The chain recombines TRBV7-9 with TRBJ2-1; 9 bases map to TRBD2. The V and J ends lost 4 bases and 5 bases, in that order; junction bases with no gene match: 3. Germline V CDR1 and CDR2: SEHNR, FQNEAQ (reference sequence). The CDR3 is 14 amino acids. CDR3 region: CASSSSGAHNEQFF. CDR3 sequence (DNA): TGTGCCAGCAGCTCTAGCGGGGCCCACAATGAGCAGTTCTTC. The complete variable domain, with remaining parts taken from reference TRBV7-9 and TRBJ2-1, reads DTGVSQNPRHKITKRGQNVTFRCDPISEHNRLYWYRQTLGQGPEFLTYFQNEAQLEKSRLLSDRFSAERPKGSFSTLEIQRTEQGDSAMYLCASSSSGAHNEQFFGPGTRLTVL.

This clonotype was detected many times. This chain links TRBV24-1 with TRBJ1-5, with D tentatively TRBD1 (6 bases). The CDR3 spans 15 residues. Germline CDR1 KGHDR, CDR2 SFDVKD. V was clipped by 3 bases and J by 2 bases, with 10 bases between them. The DNA for the CDR3 is TGTGCCACCAGTGATCCACAGGGAGGCAATCAGCCCCAGCATTTT. It is translated as CATSDPQGGNQPQHF.